One T cell receptor beta chain is described in this entry. The specificity of this receptor is unknown. No clone much larger than this one lies a single base away; base qualities are absent. The sample belongs to a study of post-analysis software for immune sequencing data (dated by TCRdb to the mid-2010s). For the study in its entirety: Relapsing-remitting, secondary progressive and progressive-relapsing multiple sclerosis were recorded as disease courses, and subtype annotation was lacking for some patients. Patient repertoires were compared against 11 previously published healthy control repertoires from donors aged roughly 6 to 28 years. A subset of samples was prepared in parallel using single-end sample barcoding, then pooled and co-amplified after Illumina adapter ligation.

Library generation was performed with PCR. TCRdb shows the sequencer as Illumina HiSeq 2500. To reduce PCR and sequencing biases, unique molecular identifiers were incorporated into the TCR beta cDNA libraries. Approximately 500,000 cDNA molecules were obtained per 1 to 10 million input T cells, so each molecule approximated one T cell. Patient libraries were prepared and sequenced with the same protocol used for the earlier healthy control dataset. Within a given batch, samples were prepared together, multiplexed and sequenced on the same HiSeq lane. In the source study's methods: Raw barcoded reads were processed with MIGEC, and single-read molecular identifier groups were discarded before consensus assembly and CDR3 extraction. Clonotype tables were post-analysed with VDJtools, normalizing diversity by down-sampling all datasets to the smallest sample size. In repertoire overlap clustering, CDR3 amino acid sequences, but not nucleotide sequences, were matched to correct batch-related cross-sample contamination. The raw public data were reprocessed by TCRdb itself: fastp quality trimming at Q25, MiXCR clonotype calling, in-frame beta chains only. Identical CDR3 protein sequences are pooled into one entry, listed with their most common genes and DNA. Clone size and V and J calls follow TCRdb, not the original study. Across this sample there are approximately 730,000 distinct CDR3 sequences, with approximately 30% seen only once. 0.5% to 0.6% of the sample goes to the ten largest clones.

Overall study outcomes, separate from this receptor: Significantly lower normalized Chao1 diversity was found in multiple sclerosis patients than in controls, suggesting substantial peripheral T-cell clonal expansion. When samples were clustered directly using the F measure, samples prepared in the same batch co-clustered strongly, which prompted a batch-effect correction. Patients showed significantly higher frequencies than controls for roughly five TRBV segments, among them TRBV5-6, TRBV5-1 and TRBV20-1. The multiple sclerosis patient group was slightly younger than the control group.

The germline V gene yields SGHVS for CDR1 and FQNEAQ for CDR2. Spanning cysteine to phenylalanine, the CDR3 consists of 12 amino acids. Only the CDR3 DNA stays, 36 bases, in frame from base 1. Trimming at the junction amounts to 3 bases on V and 7 bases on J, and the germline ends lie 10 bases apart. TCR beta repertoires were profiled from peripheral blood of over 10 young patients with multiple sclerosis to demonstrate the VDJtools post-analysis software. The multiple sclerosis patients were children and adolescents ranging in age from about 6 to 17 years. Rearrangement joined TRBV7-8 to TRBJ2-7, and TRBD2 may be the D gene, going by 6 matching bases. Material for sequencing was blood. This clonotype was obtained from a girl between 5 and 17 years old with multiple sclerosis. The CDR3 is CASSFSGTEQYF. The nucleotide sequence is TGTGCCAGCAGCTTTTCAGGGACTGAGCAGTACTTC.